This TCR beta chain was documented in a study of CD8+ T cells in alopecia areata. RNA extraction and reverse transcription yielded cDNA as sequencing template. Clones were read by immunoSEQ multiplex PCR, and TCRdb kept only the in-frame ones, dropping some. The repertoire holds over 2,500 clones, around 70% seen once, with about a tenth in the top ten. Study-wide points: Scalp sequencing also captures normal skin's resident alphabeta T cells. Higher clonality than in normal scalp was seen in lesional scalp, especially alopecia totalis/universalis.

As to this clone: Its antigen is still unknown.

The CDR3 contains 17 residues. V gave up 1 base and J gave up 0 bases; unmatched junction bases: 3. Per germline, CDR1 SEHNR and CDR2 FQNEAQ (reference sequence). Sequencing was carried out using skin. The TCR comes from a human donor in good health. This chain uses TRBV7-9 with TRBJ2-7; 13 nucleotides agree with TRBD2. The CDR3 bases are TGTGCCAGCAGCTTAGGGGGACTAGCGGGGAACTCCTACGAGCAGTACTTC. Translating gives CASSLGGLAGNSYEQYF.